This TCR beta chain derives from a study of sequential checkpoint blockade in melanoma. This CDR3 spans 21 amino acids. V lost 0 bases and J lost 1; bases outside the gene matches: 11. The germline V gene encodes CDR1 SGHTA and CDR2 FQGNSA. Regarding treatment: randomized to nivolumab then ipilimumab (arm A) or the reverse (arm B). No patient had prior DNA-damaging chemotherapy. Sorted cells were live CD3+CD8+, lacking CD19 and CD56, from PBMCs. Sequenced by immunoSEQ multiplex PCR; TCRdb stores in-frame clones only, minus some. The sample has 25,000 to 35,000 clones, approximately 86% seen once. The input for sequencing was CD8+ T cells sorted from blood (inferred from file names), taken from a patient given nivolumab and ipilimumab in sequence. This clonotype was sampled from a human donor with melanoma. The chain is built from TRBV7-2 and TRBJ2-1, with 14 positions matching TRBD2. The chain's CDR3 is CASSLATGLAGGGRSYNEQFF. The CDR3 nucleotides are TGTGCCAGCAGCTTAGCGACTGGACTAGCGGGGGGAGGTAGGTCCTACAATGAGCAGTTCTTC.